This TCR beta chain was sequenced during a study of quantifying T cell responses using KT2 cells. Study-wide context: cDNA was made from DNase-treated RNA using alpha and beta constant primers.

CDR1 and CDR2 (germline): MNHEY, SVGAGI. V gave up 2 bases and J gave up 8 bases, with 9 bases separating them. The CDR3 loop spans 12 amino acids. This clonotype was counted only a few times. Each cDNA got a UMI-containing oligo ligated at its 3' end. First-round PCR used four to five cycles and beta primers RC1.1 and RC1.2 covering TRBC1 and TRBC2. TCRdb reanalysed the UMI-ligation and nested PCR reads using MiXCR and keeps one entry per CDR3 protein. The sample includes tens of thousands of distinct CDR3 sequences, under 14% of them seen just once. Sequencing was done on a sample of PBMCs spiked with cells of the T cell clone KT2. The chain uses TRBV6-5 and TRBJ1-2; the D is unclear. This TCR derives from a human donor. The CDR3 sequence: CASSYPSWGYTF. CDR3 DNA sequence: TGTGCCAGCAGTTACCCCTCTTGGGGCTACACCTTC.